This T cell receptor (beta chain) was sequenced during a study of CD8 T cell repertoires and HIV-1 epitope variants. Across the whole study: Twenty-five autologous and known Gag and Nef epitope variant peptides each stimulated T cells separately.

Notes on this clone: The antigen remains undetermined.

Study outcomes and limitations: No clonotypes responded to the TAALDMSHF plasma variant; several recognized KF9, one HW9. Of eight or nine antigen-specific beta clonotypes, more than five appeared to cross-react with escape variants.

This CDR3 contains 14 residues. From germline, CDR1 is SGHAT and CDR2 FQNNGV. V lost 5 bases, J lost 0 bases, and 7 bases lay in between. Produced via immunoSEQ multiplex PCR; TCRdb's table is partial and in-frame only. The table has roughly 2,400 clones, approximately 70% seen once; the top ten hold around two fifths. This sequence originates from a male donor with HIV. The sequenced material came from cultured CD8+ T cells derived from PBMCs. The rearrangement uses TRBV11-2 and TRBJ2-2, with D unclear. DNA for the CDR3: TGTGCCAGCAGCGTAACAGCGAACACCGGGGAGCTGTTTTTT. Residues: CASSVTANTGELFF.